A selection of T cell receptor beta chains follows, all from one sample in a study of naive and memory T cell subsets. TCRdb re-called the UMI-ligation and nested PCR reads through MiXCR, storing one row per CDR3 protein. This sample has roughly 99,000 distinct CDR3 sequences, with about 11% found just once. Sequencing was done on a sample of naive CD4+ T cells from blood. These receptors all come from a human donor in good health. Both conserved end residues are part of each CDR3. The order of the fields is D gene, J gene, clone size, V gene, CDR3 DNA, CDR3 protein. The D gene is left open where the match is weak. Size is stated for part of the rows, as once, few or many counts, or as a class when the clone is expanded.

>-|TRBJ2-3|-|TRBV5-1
TGCGCCAGCAGCTGGGTCGGTGGTGGGGCCGGTGGATTAGATACGCAGTATTTT
CASSWVGGGAGGLDTQYF
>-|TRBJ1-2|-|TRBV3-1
TGTGCCAGCAGCCAACGCGACGGAAACTATGGCTACACCTTC
CASSQRDGNYGYTF
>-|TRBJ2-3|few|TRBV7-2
TGTGCCAGCAGCTTATGGGGGGGGCAAACAGATACGCAGTATTTT
CASSLWGGQTDTQYF
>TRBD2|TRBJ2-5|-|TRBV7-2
TGTGCCAGCGGCCCCCTAGCGGGGAGCCAAGAGACCCAGTACTTC
CASGPLAGSQETQYF
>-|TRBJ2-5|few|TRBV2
TGTGCCAGCAGTGAAGCAAAGGACTCCATTAAGACCCAGTACTTC
CASSEAKDSIKTQYF
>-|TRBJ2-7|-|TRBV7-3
TGTGCCAGCAGCTTCGAGGGAAGAAGGGAGTTCGAGCAGTACTTC
CASSFEGRREFEQYF
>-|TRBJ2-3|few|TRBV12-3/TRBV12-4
TGTGCCAGCCGATGGGGGATTAGCACAGATACGCAGTATTTT
CASRWGISTDTQYF
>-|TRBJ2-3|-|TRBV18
TGTGCCAGCTCACCACCGGGGGCGCGGAACCCAGATACGCAGTATTTT
CASSPPGARNPDTQYF
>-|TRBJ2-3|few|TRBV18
TGTGCCAGCTCCCGAAGGGGGGCTAGCACAGATACGCAGTATTTT
CASSRRGASTDTQYF
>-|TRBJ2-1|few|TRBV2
TGTGCCAGCAGTGAGCTTCAGGGGAATGAGCAGTTCTTC
CASSELQGNEQFF
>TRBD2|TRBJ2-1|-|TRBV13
TGTGCCAGCAGCTTAATCTGGACTAGCGGGAGTGGGGAGCAGTTCTTC
CASSLIWTSGSGEQFF
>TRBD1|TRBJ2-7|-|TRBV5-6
TGTGCCAGAAGTTCGGGACAGACCTACGAGCAGTACTTC
CARSSGQTYEQYF
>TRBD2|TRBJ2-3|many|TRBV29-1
TGCAGCGTTGAAGGCCGGAGCGGGGGAGTATGGGGGGATACGCAGTATTTT
CSVEGRSGGVWGDTQYF
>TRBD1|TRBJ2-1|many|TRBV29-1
TGCAGCGTTGGACTGCCGGGACAGGGCGACAATGAGCAGTTCTTC
CSVGLPGQGDNEQFF
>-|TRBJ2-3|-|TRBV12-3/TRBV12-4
TGTGCCAGCAGTTTATCTAGGCGGCGGACAGATACGCAGTATTTT
CASSLSRRRTDTQYF
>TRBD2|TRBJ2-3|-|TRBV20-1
TGCAGTGCTAGAGGAGCCGGACTAGCCCTCACAGATACGCAGTATTTT
CSARGAGLALTDTQYF
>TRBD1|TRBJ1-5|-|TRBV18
TGTGCCAGCTCATCGACAGGGCTGTTTCAGCCCCAGCATTTT
CASSSTGLFQPQHF
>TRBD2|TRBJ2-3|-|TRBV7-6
TGTGCCAGCAGCTTCGAATCTAGCGGGGGGGCTTATACGCAGTATTTT
CASSFESSGGAYTQYF
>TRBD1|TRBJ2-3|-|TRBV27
TGTGCCAGCAGTTTATTGTGGACAGGGGGCGCGGATACGCAGTATTTT
CASSLLWTGGADTQYF
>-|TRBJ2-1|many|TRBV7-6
TGTGCCAGCAGCCGGACTGTCGAGCAGTTCTTC
CASSRTVEQFF
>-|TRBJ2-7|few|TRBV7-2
TGTGCCAGCAGCTTACAGGGGAGCCTCTCCGAGCAGTACTTC
CASSLQGSLSEQYF
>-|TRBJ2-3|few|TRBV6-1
TGTGCCAGCAGTAAAAAATTGACTAGTCTCGACACAGATACGCAGTATTTT
CASSKKLTSLDTDTQYF
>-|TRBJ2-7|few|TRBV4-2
TGTGCCAGCAGCCACTCCGACTCCAAAAGCTCCTACGAGCAGTACTTC
CASSHSDSKSSYEQYF
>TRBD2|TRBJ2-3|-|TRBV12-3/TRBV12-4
TGTGCCAGCACACAGCGGGAGGGTCCATATACGCAGTATTTT
CASTQREGPYTQYF
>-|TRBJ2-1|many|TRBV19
TGTGCCAGTAGTATTAGGTCGAAGGGATACAATGAGCAGTTCTTC
CASSIRSKGYNEQFF
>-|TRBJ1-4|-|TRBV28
TGTGCCAGCCTGCAGGGGTTGGGGGAAAAACTGTTTTTT
CASLQGLGEKLFF
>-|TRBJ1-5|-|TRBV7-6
TGTGCCAGCAGCTTGACACCTAGCAATCAGCCCCAGCATTTT
CASSLTPSNQPQHF
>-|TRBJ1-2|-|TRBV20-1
TGCAGTGCTAGACCCCCCCCCATTAACTATGGCTACACCTTC
CSARPPPINYGYTF
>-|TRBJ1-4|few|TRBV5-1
TGCGCCAGCAGCTCAGAGGCAACTAATGAAAAACTGTTTTTT
CASSSEATNEKLFF
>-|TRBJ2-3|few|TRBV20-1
TGCAGTGCTAGAGGGGCGCTCAGCACAGATACGCAGTATTTT
CSARGALSTDTQYF
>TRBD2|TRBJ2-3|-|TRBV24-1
TGTGCCACCAGTGGAAACGAGCGGGGTAGAAGGCATACGCAGTATTTT
CATSGNERGRRHTQYF
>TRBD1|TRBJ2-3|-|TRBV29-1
TGCAGCGTTGAGCCGACAGGGGGCAAGACAGATACGCAGTATTTT
CSVEPTGGKTDTQYF
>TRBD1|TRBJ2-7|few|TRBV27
TGTGCCAGCAGTTTTGGGAACGACAGGGGGTTAGGGGGCTACGAGCAGTACTTC
CASSFGNDRGLGGYEQYF
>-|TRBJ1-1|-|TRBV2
TGTGCCAGCAGTGGAGGGGCCACTGAAGCTTTCTTT
CASSGGATEAFF
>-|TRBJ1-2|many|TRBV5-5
TGTGCCAGCAGCGTGACATCGAACTATGGCTACACCTTC
CASSVTSNYGYTF
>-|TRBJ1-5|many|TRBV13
TGTGCCAGCAGCTTAGGTGTGAAGGGGCCCCAGCATTTT
CASSLGVKGPQHF
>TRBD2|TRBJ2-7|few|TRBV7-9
TGTGCCAGCAGCGCTAGCGGGAGGGCCGAGGGTGAGCAGTACTTC
CASSASGRAEGEQYF
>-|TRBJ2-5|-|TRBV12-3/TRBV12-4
TGTGCCAGCAGTTTTATCGGGGCAGGGAGGAGGGAGACCCAGTACTTC
CASSFIGAGRRETQYF
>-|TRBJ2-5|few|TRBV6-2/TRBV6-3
TGTGCCAGCAGGAGGGGATCCTTGTACCAAGAGACCCAGTACTTC
CASRRGSLYQETQYF
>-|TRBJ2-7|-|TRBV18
TGTGCCAGCTCGCGCGGGACGCTGCCCTACGAGCAGTACTTC
CASSRGTLPYEQYF
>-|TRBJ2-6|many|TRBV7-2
TGTGCCAGCAGCTTAACGGTAGGACCAGCTGGGGCCAACGTCCTGACTTTC
CASSLTVGPAGANVLTF
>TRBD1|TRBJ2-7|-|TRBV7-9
TGTGCCAGCAGTTCTATGGACAGGGGGCACTACGAGCAGTACTTC
CASSSMDRGHYEQYF
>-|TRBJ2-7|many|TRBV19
TGTGCCAGTAGCTCACTCGTCAGCTCCTACGAGCAGTACTTC
CASSSLVSSYEQYF